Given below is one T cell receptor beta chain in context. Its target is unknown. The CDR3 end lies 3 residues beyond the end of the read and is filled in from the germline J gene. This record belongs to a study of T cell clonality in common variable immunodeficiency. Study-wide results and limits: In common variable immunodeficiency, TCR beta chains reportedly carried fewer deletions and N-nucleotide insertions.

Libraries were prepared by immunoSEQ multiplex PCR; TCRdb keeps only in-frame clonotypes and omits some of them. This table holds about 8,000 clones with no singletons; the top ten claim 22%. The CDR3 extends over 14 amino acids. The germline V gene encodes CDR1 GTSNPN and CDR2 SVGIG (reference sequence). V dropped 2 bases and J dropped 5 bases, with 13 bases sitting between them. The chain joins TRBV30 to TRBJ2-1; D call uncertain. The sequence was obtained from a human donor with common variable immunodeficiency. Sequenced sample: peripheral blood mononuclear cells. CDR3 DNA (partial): TGTGCCTGGAGTACACAGAGGATGCACAATGAG. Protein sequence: CAWSTQRMHNE. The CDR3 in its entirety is CAWSTQRMHNEQFF. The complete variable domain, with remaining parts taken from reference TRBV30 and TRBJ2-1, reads SQTIHQWPATLVQPVGSPLSLECTVEGTSNPNLYWYRQAAGRGLQLLFYSVGIGQISSEVPQNLSASRPQDRQFILSSKKLLLSDSGFYLCAWSTQRMHNEQFFGPGTRLTVL.